Included here is one TCR beta chain sequence, with context. This record belongs to a study of blood T cell repertoires in COVID-19. Study as a whole: The analysed material was cDNA or gDNA that came from T cells, B-cell-depleted T cells, or PBMCs.

The CDR3 has 15 amino acids. Trimming left V 0 bases short and J 2 bases short, with 11 bases between. The germline V gene encodes CDR1 SGHRS and CDR2 YFSETQ. The method was immunoSEQ multiplex PCR; TCRdb's version includes in-frame clones alone and lacks a portion of them. The sample consists of roughly 200,000 clones, about 85% of them appearing once. The sequence was collected from a man aged 35 to 55 who had recovered from COVID-19. The chain carries TRBV5-1 and TRBJ2-5, with a tentative D call TRBD1 (6 bases). Sequenced material: PBMCs or T cells enriched from blood (not recorded which). The CDR3 here is CASSLGRGYQETQYF. The CDR3 DNA is TGCGCCAGCAGCTTGGGCAGGGGATATCAAGAGACCCAGTACTTC.